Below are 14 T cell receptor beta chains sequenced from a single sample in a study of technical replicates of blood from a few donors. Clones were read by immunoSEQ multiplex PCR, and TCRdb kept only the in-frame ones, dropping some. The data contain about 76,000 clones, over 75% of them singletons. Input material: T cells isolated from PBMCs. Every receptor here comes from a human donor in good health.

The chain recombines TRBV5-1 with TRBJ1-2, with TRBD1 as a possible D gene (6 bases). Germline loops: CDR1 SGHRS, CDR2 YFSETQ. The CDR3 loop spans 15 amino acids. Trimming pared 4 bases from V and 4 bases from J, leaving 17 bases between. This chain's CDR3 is CASSTRTAPLYGYTF. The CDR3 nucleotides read TGCGCCAGCAGCACAAGGACAGCTCCCCTCTATGGCTACACCTTC.

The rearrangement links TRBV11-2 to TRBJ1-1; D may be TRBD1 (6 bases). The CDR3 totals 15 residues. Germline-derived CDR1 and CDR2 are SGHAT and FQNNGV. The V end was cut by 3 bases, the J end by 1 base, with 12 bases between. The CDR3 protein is CASSLSGTRNTEAFF. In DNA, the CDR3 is TGTGCCAGCAGCTTGTCAGGGACAAGGAACACTGAAGCTTTCTTT.

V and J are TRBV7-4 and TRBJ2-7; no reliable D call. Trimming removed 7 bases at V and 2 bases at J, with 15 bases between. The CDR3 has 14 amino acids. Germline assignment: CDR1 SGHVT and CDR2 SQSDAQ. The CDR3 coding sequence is TGTGCCAGCACCCCTTTCTTAAGCCCCTACGAGCAGTACTTC. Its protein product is CASTPFLSPYEQYF. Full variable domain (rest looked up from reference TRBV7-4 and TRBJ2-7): GAGVSQSPRYKVAKRGRDVALRCDSISGHVTLYWYRQTLGQGSEVLTYSQSDAQRDKSGRPSGRFSAERPERSVSTLKIQRTEQGDSAVYLCASTPFLSPYEQYFGPGTRLTVT.

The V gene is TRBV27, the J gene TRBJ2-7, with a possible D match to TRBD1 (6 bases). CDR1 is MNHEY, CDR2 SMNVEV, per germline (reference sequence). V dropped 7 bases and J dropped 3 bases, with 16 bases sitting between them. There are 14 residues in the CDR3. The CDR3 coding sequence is TGTGCCAGCACCGCGACAGGCCGTATCTACGAGCAGTACTTC. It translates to CASTATGRIYEQYF.

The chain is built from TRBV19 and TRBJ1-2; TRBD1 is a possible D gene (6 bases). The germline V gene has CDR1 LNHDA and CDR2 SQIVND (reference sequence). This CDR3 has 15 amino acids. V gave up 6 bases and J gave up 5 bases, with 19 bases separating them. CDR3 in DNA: TGTGCCAGTAGCCAACCGGGGGGGCGAGAATATGGCTACACCTTC. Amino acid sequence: CASSQPGGREYGYTF.

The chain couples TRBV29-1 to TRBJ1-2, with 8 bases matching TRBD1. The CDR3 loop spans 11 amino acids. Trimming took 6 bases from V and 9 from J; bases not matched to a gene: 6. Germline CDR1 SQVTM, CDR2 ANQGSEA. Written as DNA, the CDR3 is TGCAGCGTGCCCGGACAGGGAAGCTACACCTTC. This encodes CSVPGQGSYTF.

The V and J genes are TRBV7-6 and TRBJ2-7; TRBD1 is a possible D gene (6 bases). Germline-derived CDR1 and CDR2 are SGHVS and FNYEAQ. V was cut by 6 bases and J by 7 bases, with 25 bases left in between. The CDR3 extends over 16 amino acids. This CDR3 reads CASSPGEAGAYWEQYF. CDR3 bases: TGTGCCAGCAGTCCCGGTGAGGCAGGGGCATACTGGGAGCAGTACTTC.

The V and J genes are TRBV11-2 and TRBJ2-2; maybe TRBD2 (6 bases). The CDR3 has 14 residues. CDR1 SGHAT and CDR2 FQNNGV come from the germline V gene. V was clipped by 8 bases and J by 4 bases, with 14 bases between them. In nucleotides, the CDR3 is TGTGCCAGCGGGGGGAGAATCCTCACCGGGGAGCTGTTTTTT. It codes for CASGGRILTGELFF.

The CDR3 DNA follows: TGTGCCAGCAGCTTGCTCTCGGGACAGGGGGGCGGTGAGCAGTTCTTC. Translated: CASSLLSGQGGGEQFF. V and J are TRBV11-1 and TRBJ2-1; TRBD1 aligns across 11 bases. The ends lost 3 bases at V and 9 bases at J; junction bases unmatched: 10. The CDR3 is 16 residues long. Germline V gene data show CDR1 as SGHAT and CDR2 as FQDESV (reference sequence). Variable domain in full (rest from reference TRBV11-1 and TRBJ2-1): EAEVAQSPRYKITEKSQAVAFWCDPISGHATLYWYRQILGQGPELLVQFQDESVVDDSQLPKDRFSAERLKGVDSTLKIQPAELGDSAMYLCASSLLSGQGGGEQFFGPGTRLTVL.

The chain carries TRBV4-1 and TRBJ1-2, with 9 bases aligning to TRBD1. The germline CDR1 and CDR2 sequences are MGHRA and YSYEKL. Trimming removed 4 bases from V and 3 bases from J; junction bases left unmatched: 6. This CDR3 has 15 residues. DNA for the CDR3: TGCGCCAGCAGCCCACAGACAGGGGGAGACTATGGCTACACCTTC. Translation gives CASSPQTGGDYGYTF.

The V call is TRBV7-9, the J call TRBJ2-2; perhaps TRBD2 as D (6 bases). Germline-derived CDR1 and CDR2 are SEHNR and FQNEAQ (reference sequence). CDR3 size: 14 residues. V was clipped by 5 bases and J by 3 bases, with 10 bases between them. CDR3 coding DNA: TGTGCCAGCAGCCCATTAGCGGACACCGGGGAGCTGTTTTTT. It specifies CASSPLADTGELFF. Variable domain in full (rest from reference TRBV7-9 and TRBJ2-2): DTGVSQNPRHKITKRGQNVTFRCDPISEHNRLYWYRQTLGQGPEFLTYFQNEAQLEKSRLLSDRFSAERPKGSFSTLEIQRTEQGDSAMYLCASSPLADTGELFFGEGSRLTVL.

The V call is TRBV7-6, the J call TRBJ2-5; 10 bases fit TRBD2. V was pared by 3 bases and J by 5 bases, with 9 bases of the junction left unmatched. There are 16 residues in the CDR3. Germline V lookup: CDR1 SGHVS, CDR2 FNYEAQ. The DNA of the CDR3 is TGTGCCAGCAGCTTGGGGTCTAGCGGGAGTGGTGAGACCCAGTACTTC. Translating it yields CASSLGSSGSGETQYF.

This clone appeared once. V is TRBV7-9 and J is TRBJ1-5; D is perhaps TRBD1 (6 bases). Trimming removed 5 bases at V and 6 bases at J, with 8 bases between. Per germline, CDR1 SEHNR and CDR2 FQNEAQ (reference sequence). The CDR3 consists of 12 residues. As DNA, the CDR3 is TGTGCCAGCAGCCTGGACAGTCAGCCCCAGCATTTT. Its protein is CASSLDSQPQHF.

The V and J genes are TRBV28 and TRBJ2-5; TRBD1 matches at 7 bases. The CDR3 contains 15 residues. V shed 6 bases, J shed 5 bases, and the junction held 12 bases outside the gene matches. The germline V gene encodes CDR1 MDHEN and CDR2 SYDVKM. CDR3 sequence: CASRSQKGAGETQYF. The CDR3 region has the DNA TGTGCCAGCAGATCCCAGAAGGGGGCTGGGGAGACCCAGTACTTC.